This TCR beta chain was found in a study of T cell repertoires in cytomegalovirus infection (dated by TCRdb to between 2018 and 2021). General notes on the study: Recently identified HLA-C-restricted CMV epitopes, whose presentation resists viral immunomodulation, were targeted by peptide stimulations together with well-studied HLA-B-restricted epitopes. Donor HLA type was relevant to the analysis, because carriage of CMV infection together with the matching HLA type was indicated by public TCR beta signatures. General conclusions and limits of the study: The ex vivo response was dominated by HLA-C-restricted CMV-specific TCR beta clonotypes, which also provided the single most frequent clonotype in two of eight donors. Carriers of CMV infection plus the relevant HLA type were discriminated by the cumulative frequency of public TCR beta family members in the study cohort and in an independent roughly 400-donor cohort.

The data were produced on an Illumina HiSeq 1500. Through fastp at Q25 and MiXCR, TCRdb rebuilt clones from the public reads, retaining in-frame beta chains. When rows share a CDR3 protein, they turn into one entry using the most common DNA and genes. In all, the sample holds 95,000 to 150,000 distinct CDR3 sequences, and about 31% of those were seen once. Of the sample, roughly three fifths is held by the ten largest clones. V trim: 5 bases; J trim: 5 bases; unmatched bases: 13. Reading the germline V gene gives CDR1 SGHAT and CDR2 FQNNGV. The CDR3 starts with the cysteine, ends with the phenylalanine, and has 16 residues. The DNA shown is the 48-base CDR3, in frame from base 1. The treatment or condition label for this specimen denotes: in vitro stimulation with specific CMV peptide epitopes to enrich CMV-specific T cells. This clonotype was picked up many times. Its antigen is not yet known. No much larger clone is present one base from it, and per-base qualities are unavailable.

Sequencing used CD8+ T cells from cultured PBMCs, obtained from culture after CMV antigen stimulation. The V and J segments used are TRBV11-2 and TRBJ1-1; 8 middle bases align to TRBD1. The TCR sequence derives from a human donor in good health (CMV status not recorded). Some clones in this sample may be carry-over from other donors' samples. DNA sequence: TGTGCCAGCAGCGACTGGGCCGGACAGGGCTATACTGAAGCTTTCTTT. It translates to CASSDWAGQGYTEAFF.